The 23 T cell receptor beta chains given below trace back to one sample, sequenced in a study of blood T cell repertoires in COVID-19. Libraries were prepared by immunoSEQ multiplex PCR; TCRdb keeps only in-frame clonotypes and omits some of them. Altogether about 250,000 clones are present, approximately 83% being singletons, with the ten largest covering 8.9%. The specimen sequenced was peripheral blood. These receptors were taken from a man aged 80 or over with acute or convalescent COVID-19.

The chain combines TRBV7-9 with TRBJ1-4; 10 positions match TRBD1. The V gene's germline CDR1 is SEHNR and CDR2 FQNEAQ (reference sequence). The CDR3 has 14 residues. Trimming at V came to 4 bases and at J to 7 bases, leaving 3 bases not matched to a gene. The CDR3 reads CASSSGTGVEKLFF. The CDR3 region has the DNA TGTGCCAGCAGCTCCGGGACAGGGGTTGAAAAACTGTTTTTT.

J is TRBJ2-4 and V is TRBV11-2; 8 nucleotides match TRBD1. Germline V gene lookup returns CDR1 SGHAT and CDR2 FQNNGV. J gave up 12 bases and V 5 bases, and 9 bases lay outside the gene matches. This CDR3 has 13 residues. CDR3 bases: TGTGCCAGCAGCCCACGGACGGACAGGGCTCAGTACTTC. Translation gives CASSPRTDRAQYF.

The V call is TRBV6-2 or TRBV6-3, the J call TRBJ2-6; D remains unclear. This CDR3 has 16 amino acids. V lost 2 bases and J 0 bases, leaving 8 bases between the germline ends. Germline assignment: CDR1 MNHEY and CDR2 SVGEGT. The CDR3 is CASSYEISSGANVLTF. The CDR3 nucleotides read TGTGCCAGCAGTTACGAGATTAGCTCTGGGGCCAACGTCCTGACTTTC.

The genes are TRBV18 and TRBJ1-6, with 10 nucleotides matching TRBD1. The CDR3 runs 16 residues. CDR1 and CDR2 (germline): KGHSH, LQKENI. The ends lost 4 bases at V and 5 bases at J; junction bases unmatched: 5. In nucleotides, the CDR3 is TGTGCCAGCTCACGATGGGACAGGGGAAATAATTCACCCCTCCACTTT. Protein sequence: CASSRWDRGNNSPLHF.

The chain is built from TRBV11-3 and TRBJ2-1; TRBD1 matches 8 bases. Germline V gene lookup returns CDR1 SGHNT and CDR2 YENEEA. Trimming took 5 bases from V and 6 from J; bases not matched to a gene: 0. CDR3 length: 12 amino acids. This chain's CDR3 is CASSTGGNEQFF. Here the CDR3 DNA reads TGTGCCAGCAGCACAGGGGGCAATGAGCAGTTCTTC.

The rearrangement uses TRBV2 and TRBJ1-4; 7 bases fit TRBD1. V dropped 0 bases and J dropped 0; count of bases not matched to a gene: 7. The germline CDR1 and CDR2 sequences are SNHLY and FYNNEI. The CDR3 length is 18 residues. The CDR3 DNA sequence: TGTGCCAGCAGTGAAGCAGGCAGGGGGAAGGCAACTAATGAAAAACTGTTTTTT. It translates to CASSEAGRGKATNEKLFF.

V usage is TRBV24-1 and J usage is TRBJ2-2, with D tentatively TRBD2 (5 bases). The V gene's germline CDR1 is KGHDR and CDR2 SFDVKD. Between the trimmed V and J ends, which lost 0 bases and 7 bases, there was a span of 14 bases. The CDR3 totals 16 residues. The CDR3 region is CATSDLQLTGNGELFF. DNA of the CDR3: TGTGCCACCAGTGATTTGCAACTAACCGGGAACGGGGAGCTGTTTTTT.

This chain joins TRBV7-9 and TRBJ2-3; 16 positions agree with TRBD2. The trim removed 4 bases at V and 5 bases at J, leaving 12 bases unmatched. The CDR3 loop spans 19 amino acids. CDR1 SEHNR and CDR2 FQNEAQ come from the germline V gene (reference sequence). CDR3 in DNA: TGTGCCAGCAGCTCGGACCTGGGGACTAGCGGGGGGGAAGGAGATACGCAGTATTTT. Protein product: CASSSDLGTSGGEGDTQYF.

The chain couples TRBV9 to TRBJ1-6; D gene ambiguous. V was trimmed by 1 base and J by 6 bases, leaving 8 bases between them. Germline-derived CDR1 and CDR2 are SGDLS and YYNGEE. The CDR3 has 14 amino acids. For the CDR3, the DNA is TGTGCCAGCAGCGTAAACTTCCTTAATTCACCCCTCCACTTT. Translating gives CASSVNFLNSPLHF.

This sequence joins TRBV19 and TRBJ2-2, with D tentatively TRBD1 (6 bases). The CDR3 spans 15 residues. Trimming shortened V by 7 bases and J by 1 base, and 13 bases separated the two germline ends. Germline assignment: CDR1 LNHDA and CDR2 SQIVND (reference sequence). This CDR3 is CASTRPGENTGELFF. CDR3 sequence (DNA): TGTGCCAGTACCCGACCAGGGGAGAACACCGGGGAGCTGTTTTTT.

The sample holds one count of this clone. The CDR3 region has the DNA TGTGCCAGCAGCGCGGGACTCCCTTACGAGCAGTACTTC. Amino acid sequence: CASSAGLPYEQYF. The V and J genes are TRBV9 and TRBJ2-7; TRBD2 might be the D (6 bases). The V and J ends lost 3 bases and 4 bases respectively, with 11 bases between them. The CDR3 totals 13 residues. Germline CDR1 and CDR2: SGDLS and YYNGEE.

The genes are TRBV21-1 and TRBJ2-1; TRBD1, the D gene given by the table, was not confirmed from the DNA. TRBV21-1 is a listed pseudogene. CDR3 length equals 17 residues. The chain's CDR3 is CASIGKGPQGPGGEQFF. As DNA, the CDR3 is TGTGCCAGCATTGGAAAGGGCCCACAGGGGCCCGGAGGTGAGCAGTTCTTC.

The genes are TRBV10-3 and TRBJ2-7; TRBD1 might be the D (6 bases). Germline V gives CDR1 ENHRY, CDR2 SYGVKD. The CDR3 totals 14 residues. The V gene lost 6 bases and the J gene lost 5 bases, with 17 bases spanning the gap. The CDR3 region has the DNA TGTGCCATCAGCCCCGCAGGGGTTGGCGACGAGCAGTACTTC. Protein: CAISPAGVGDEQYF.

V is TRBV21-1 and J is TRBJ1-2; whether TRBD1, the table's D call, matches the DNA was not checked. TRBV21-1 is assigned pseudogene status. The CDR3 covers 14 residues. Written as DNA, the CDR3 is TGTGCCAGCAGCATAGGACAGGGTGGTTATGGCTACACCTTC. This codes for CASSIGQGGYGYTF.

The chain links TRBV5-1 to TRBJ1-5; D is unclear. The V end lost 4 bases, the J end lost 2 bases, and 10 bases lay between the germline ends. This CDR3 comprises 14 residues. From germline, CDR1 is SGHRS and CDR2 YFSETQ. The CDR3 sequence: CASSPVPGNQPQHF. For the CDR3, the DNA is TGCGCCAGCAGCCCCGTCCCAGGCAATCAGCCCCAGCATTTT.

This chain joins TRBV6-6 and TRBJ2-7; 9 bases fit TRBD2. V trimming: 2 bases; J trimming: 2 bases; junction bases outside the gene matches: 1. The CDR3 is 14 amino acids. Germline CDR1 reads MNHNY; CDR2 reads SVGAGI (reference sequence). The CDR3 reads CASSYGTSPYEQYF. The CDR3 DNA follows: TGTGCCAGCAGTTACGGGACTAGCCCCTACGAGCAGTACTTC.

This clone was counted only a few times. This chain links TRBV28 with TRBJ1-5; 9 bases line up with TRBD1. V trimming: 8 bases; J trimming: 2 bases; junction bases outside the gene matches: 1. Germline V gene sequence: CDR1 MDHEN, CDR2 SYDVKM. The CDR3 consists of 13 residues. The CDR3 sequence: CASRTGGNQPQHF. The DNA of the CDR3 is TGTGCCAGCCGGACAGGGGGCAATCAGCCCCAGCATTTT.

The CDR3, as DNA: TGCGCCAGCAGCTTGGCCGTAGCGGGAACTGACAGAGCAAGAGATACGCAGTATTTT. It translates to CASSLAVAGTDRARDTQYF. This chain connects TRBV5-1 to TRBJ2-3; 8 nucleotides agree with TRBD2. V lost 0 bases, J lost 5 bases, and 17 bases stayed unmatched. CDR1 is SGHRS and CDR2 is YFSETQ in the germline V gene. The CDR3 is 19 amino acids.

A remark on this clone: This sample also contains other DNA sequences that code for the same CDR3. This chain links TRBV6-1 with TRBJ2-7, with TRBD1 as a possible D gene (6 bases). V lost 2 bases and J 0 bases, leaving 11 bases between the germline ends. CDR3 size: 15 residues. Germline V lookup: CDR1 MNHNS, CDR2 SASEGT. CDR3 loop: CASSEPGHLSYEQYF. As DNA, the CDR3 is TGTGCCAGCAGTGAACCGGGACACCTCTCCTACGAGCAGTACTTC.

V gene TRBV28 combines with J gene TRBJ1-5, with TRBD1 matching 10 bases. CDR3 length: 13 amino acids. The germline CDR1 and CDR2 sequences are MDHEN and SYDVKM. V lost 8 bases, J lost 7 bases, and 5 bases stayed unmatched. CDR3 nucleotide sequence: TGTGCCAGCGACAGGGGGCTAGTCCAGCCCCAGCATTTT. Protein sequence: CASDRGLVQPQHF.

This chain connects TRBV10-1 to TRBJ1-6; D is unclear. The V gene lost 8 bases and the J gene lost 7 bases, with 9 bases spanning the gap. The CDR3 extends over 12 amino acids. From germline, CDR1 is WNHNN and CDR2 SYGVQD (reference sequence). DNA for the CDR3: TGCGCCAGCTCCGGGAGAAATTCACCCCTCCACTTT. Translated: CASSGRNSPLHF.

V usage is TRBV2 and J usage is TRBJ1-4; weak D call: TRBD1 (6 bases). V lost 5 bases and J lost 5, with 15 bases in between. Germline V lookup: CDR1 SNHLY, CDR2 FYNNEI. This CDR3 has 15 amino acids. The CDR3 coding sequence is TGTGCCAGCAGTCCTACTGACAGGTACAATGAAAAACTGTTTTTT. This encodes CASSPTDRYNEKLFF.

The chain employs TRBV19 and TRBJ1-1; 9 nucleotides line up with TRBD1. This CDR3 is 15 amino acids long. V shed 3 bases, J shed 1 base, and the junction held 3 bases outside the gene matches. Germline V lookup: CDR1 LNHDA, CDR2 SQIVND (reference sequence). CDR3 in DNA: TGTGCCAGTAGTATTACGGACAGGGGGAACACTGAAGCTTTCTTT. Translation: CASSITDRGNTEAFF. Supplemented by reference TRBV19 and TRBJ1-1, the full variable domain reads DGGITQSPKYLFRKEGQNVTLSCEQNLNHDAMYWYRQDPGQGLRLIYYSQIVNDFQKGDIAEGYSVSREKKESFPLTVTSAQKNPTAFYLCASSITDRGNTEAFFGQGTRLTVV.